This T cell receptor (beta chain) came from a study of T-cell memory formation after mild COVID-19. Constant-segment-primed 5'RACE gave TCR alpha and TCR beta cDNA libraries with sample barcodes and UMIs. TCRdb recomputed calls from the 5' RACE reads with MiXCR, one row per CDR3 protein. The repertoire holds around 530,000 distinct CDR3 sequences, with less than 25% as singletons. Study findings and constraints: Later expanders leaned CD4+, whereas clones that contracted between day 15 and 85 were balanced CD4/CD8. Among contracting clones, CD4+ were mainly CM/EM and CD8+ enriched in EMRA.

The sample holds a few counts of this clonotype. Its antigen is currently unknown. CDR1 and CDR2 (germline): MNHEY, SMNVEV (reference sequence). Trimming took 7 bases from V and 6 from J; bases not matched to a gene: 12. CDR3 length: 15 amino acids. The source material was PBMCs or a T cell subset sorted from them (not recorded which). The sequence came from an adult woman who had mild COVID-19 (a few samples of this study predate the infection). Cell type and time point are not known. The rearrangement uses TRBV27 and TRBJ2-7; 10 nucleotides match TRBD1. This chain's CDR3 is CASNPRDRGSREQYF. CDR3 bases: TGTGCCAGCAATCCCCGGGACAGGGGTTCTCGCGAGCAGTACTTC.